This T cell receptor (beta chain) was sequenced during a study of blood T cell repertoires in COVID-19. Study overall: Specimens from acute and convalescent COVID-19 originated in the United States, Italy and Spain. PBMCs, B-cell-depleted T cells, or T cells were the source of the cDNA or gDNA that made up the material.

Sequencing was performed with immunoSEQ multiplex PCR; in TCRdb, only in-frame clones are kept and a portion is missing. Altogether hundreds of thousands of clones are present, approximately 89% being singletons, with the ten largest covering about 6.7%. The germline V and J ends were trimmed by 6 bases and 6 bases, with 3 bases remaining between them. Germline V gene sequence: CDR1 MNHEY, CDR2 SVGAGI. This CDR3 has 11 residues. The chain combines TRBV6-5 with TRBJ2-6; D is unclear. This clonotype originated in a young woman with COVID-19, enrolled during active disease. What was sequenced was peripheral blood. The DNA for the CDR3 is TGTGCCAGCAGCAAGGCCAACGTCCTGACTTTC. Protein product: CASSKANVLTF.